A selection of T cell receptor beta chains follows, all from one sample in a study of blood T cell repertoires in COVID-19. Assay used: immunoSEQ multiplex PCR; TCRdb lists only in-frame clones, some missing. The sample consists of 30,000 to 40,000 clones, roughly 90% of them appearing once. Sequenced material: peripheral blood. All receptors derive from a human donor in a cohort sampled during active COVID-19. Each CDR3 is given without its conserved first and last residue. Expanded clones are given a class, and other clones once, few, many or no size at all.

V	J	size	CDR3
TRBV7-2	TRBJ1-4	NA	ASSSGQGRAKLF
TRBV5-4	TRBJ1-2	NA	ASSHRDFPAYGYT
TRBV5-1	TRBJ1-1	NA	ASSLARTGDGVTEAF
TRBV28	TRBJ1-5	few	ASSLEDNQPQH
TRBV6-2/TRBV6-3	TRBJ2-7	NA	ASSYVRGYLYEQY
TRBV5-1	TRBJ2-1	NA	ASSRRGGHPYNEQF
TRBV18	TRBJ2-1	NA	ASSRSLGSKGNEQF
TRBV18	TRBJ2-3	NA	ASSPSLAGATDTQY
TRBV4-2	TRBJ1-2	NA	ASSQERDPGWGYT
TRBV6-5	TRBJ1-6	NA	ASNNRDNSPLH
TRBV30	TRBJ2-7	NA	AWSVSGAFPYEQY
TRBV20-1	TRBJ2-7	NA	SARARYEQY
TRBV9	TRBJ2-7	NA	ASSVGPSGVDEQY
TRBV7-3	TRBJ2-7	NA	ASSLGSLLAGEGKGYEQY
TRBV7-6	TRBJ2-5	NA	ASSFGRGGGETQY
TRBV14	TRBJ2-3	NA	ASSQDRWSTDTQY
TRBV29-1	TRBJ1-2	NA	SVESQGGGYT
TRBV6-5	TRBJ1-6	few	ASSLRGPDNSPLH
TRBV3-1/TRBV3-2	TRBJ1-2	NA	ASSQDALKGDTYGYT
TRBV18	TRBJ1-1	NA	ASSRTSMNTEAF
TRBV7-3	TRBJ2-1	once	ASSFLAGGAKL
TRBV7-2	TRBJ2-1	NA	ASSAGTSGRGPYNEQF
TRBV28	TRBJ1-6	NA	ASSLPDRGISPLH
TRBV9	TRBJ2-3	NA	ASSVLTSLEDTQY
TRBV7-9	TRBJ2-6	NA	ASSSQESGANVLT
TRBV11-3	TRBJ2-1	NA	ASSLDPPGLAGYNEQF
TRBV9	TRBJ1-2	NA	ASSVFIQGGYT
TRBV5-1	TRBJ2-5	once	ASIASGSGIQETQY
TRBV12-5	TRBJ1-5	NA	ASGTGQGGQPQH
TRBV6-5	TRBJ2-3	NA	AIQTSGATDTQY
TRBV27	TRBJ2-1	NA	ASSPAGADYNEQF
TRBV4-3	TRBJ2-1	NA	ASSHVAGGRNNEQF
TRBV5-6	TRBJ1-6	NA	ASSPPGGFDSPLH
TRBV19	TRBJ2-3	NA	ASSNRDSGAGTQY
TRBV5-1	TRBJ2-1	NA	ASSLLAGRGNEQF
TRBV7-2	TRBJ2-1	NA	ASSLSWAGAGNEQF
TRBV18	TRBJ1-6	NA	ASSRPGQGVNSPLH
TRBV27	TRBJ2-2	NA	ASSLIRTGGTGELF
TRBV9	TRBJ2-1	NA	ASSVYAPGSYNEQF
TRBV12-5	TRBJ2-3	NA	ASGLGTGSGTDTQY
TRBV30	TRBJ2-7	once	ASSGTSGSYEQY
TRBV3-1/TRBV3-2	TRBJ1-1	NA	ASRNYGGNTEAF
TRBV12-3/TRBV12-4	TRBJ2-1	NA	ASSLSVADEQF
TRBV11-2	TRBJ1-5	NA	ASSLFPGQPQH
TRBV6-2/TRBV6-3	TRBJ2-7	NA	ASSYLAYEQY
TRBV6-5	TRBJ1-2	NA	ASYADLGTGHGYT
TRBV11-2	TRBJ1-2	NA	ASSSTGVGHT
TRBV30	TRBJ2-1	NA	AWTGLAGSVREQF